This TCR beta chain was documented in a study of blood T cell repertoires in COVID-19. Assay: immunoSEQ multiplex PCR; the TCRdb copy retains only in-frame clones and omits some. The sample includes 150,000 to 180,000 clones, about 89% of them seen just once. This CDR3 contains 14 residues. Germline lookup yields CDR1 LGHDT and CDR2 YNNKEL (reference sequence). The V gene end was trimmed by 4 bases and the J gene end by 4 bases; junction bases not matched to a gene: 6. This sequence was found in a man aged 45 to 65 with acute or convalescent COVID-19. Sample: peripheral blood. J is TRBJ2-5 and V is TRBV3-1 (or the pseudogene TRBV3-2); TRBD1 matches 7 bases. The CDR3 nucleotides are TGTGCCAGCAGCCGTGACAGGGTCCGAGAGACCCAGTACTTC. As protein: CASSRDRVRETQYF.